This T cell receptor beta chain was captured in a study of blood T cell repertoires in COVID-19 (dated by TCRdb to 2019 to 2021). Notes on the research overall: Samples covering the acute and convalescent phases of COVID-19 were provided by collaborators in the United States, Italy and Spain. The material from the prospective study consisted of cDNA or gDNA derived from T cells, B-cell-depleted T cells, or PBMCs. Subjects who had been exposed to COVID-19, were actively infected with it, or had recovered from it provided the deeply sampled blood TCRbeta repertoires that made up the dataset. The repertoires were released in a freely available public database intended as a resource for research on the immune response to SARS-CoV-2. The samples were drawn from the first 160 participants of the ongoing ImmuneRACE study and from 1,254 subjects provided by 6 global collaborators. A de-identified subject ID, COVID-19 status, age in years and sex were almost always included in the sample metadata. Where HLA class I and class II types were available, the types were taken from metadata supplied by the sample provider, not from assay-based typing.

Each collaborating institution followed its own protocols to collect whole blood in K2EDTA tubes. Collaborator samples were shipped for TCRbeta analysis as frozen whole blood, isolated PBMCs, or DNA extracted from either sample type. Notes on this clone: Its antigen is not yet known. No clone much larger than this one lies a single base away; base qualities are absent.

The CDR3 sequence holds 16 residues, the cysteine and phenylalanine included. Kept here is only the CDR3 DNA, which spans 48 bases and is read in frame from base 1. From a lookup of the germline V gene, CDR1 and CDR2 are SGHDT and YYEEEE. V and J are trimmed by 1 base and 9 bases, and the gene matches miss 13 bases of the junction. What the study reported, not specific to this receptor: The quantity of clinical and demographic metadata differed by source and by participant and was supplied without curation.

TCRbeta CDR3 regions were amplified from genomic DNA by means of the immunoSEQ Assay, a bias-controlled multiplex PCR. The published analysis was carried out like this. The number of nucleated cells in each sample was estimated from the amplification of reference gene primers within the assay. To quantify the absolute abundance of each unique TCRbeta CDR3 rearrangement, sequence reads were collapsed and filtered. For each sample, productive Simpson clonality was calculated as the square root of Simpson's diversity index across productive rearrangements. As stored in TCRdb, this immuneACCESS dataset retains in-frame rearrangements with V and J assigned. A fraction of the clones does not appear; measured against another copy, unresolved V genes explain less than half of the discrepancy, and the remainder lacks a known reason. The D gene and trimming were derived from the DNA, and the V and J assignments and clone size from that table. The sample table holds about 44,000 clones, of which roughly 87% were seen once. The ten largest clones add up to 15% of the sample.

The sample consisted of peripheral blood. Recombination joined TRBV5-6 with TRBJ2-1; TRBD1 agrees with 7 junctional bases. The receptor's source is a man in his 70s with active COVID-19. The nucleotides read TGTGCCAGCAGCTTGATGGACAGGTCCTTTTCTGTTGAGCAGTTCTTC. Translation gives CASSLMDRSFSVEQFF.